The source of this T cell receptor (beta chain) is a study of regulatory T cells in long-lasting Graves disease (dated by TCRdb to the early 2020s). Looking at the study overall: Persistent Graves' disease was defined as persistently positive TSH receptor autoantibodies together with antithyroid drug treatment for over 5 years. Peripheral blood TCR sequencing and RNA sequencing compared persistent Graves' disease patients with newly diagnosed Graves' disease patients. The study was registered as a clinical trial and conducted in China. A total of roughly 33 samples underwent TCR sequencing: about 13 from persistent and some 20 from newly diagnosed Graves' disease patients. On average, persistent Graves' disease patients in the clinical cohort had been on antithyroid drugs for about 10.3 years.

General findings and caveats noted by the study authors: Peripheral blood alone was examined, since thyroid tissue, which constituted the primary lesion, could not be accessed. More public clonotypes were shared among persistent patients (over 2,500) than among newly diagnosed patients (roughly 1,000). Sequencing and analysis were restricted to the TCR beta chain. TRBV28, TRBJ1-2 and TRBJ2-5 were preferentially used in persistent disease, while TRBV20-1 and TRBJ2-1 were favored in newly diagnosed disease. As a limitation, the authors acknowledged that the small sample size may reduce accuracy. Lower TCR Shannon entropy and fewer highly expanded clones were observed in persistent Graves' disease patients than in newly diagnosed patients, which suggested clonal expansion.

The germline V gene supplies CDR1 MDHEN and CDR2 SYDVKM. CDR3 length: 15 amino acids, cysteine to phenylalanine. Solely the CDR3 DNA is kept, with 45 bases framed from the first base. Here V drops 5 bases and J drops 4 bases, and the junction holds 9 bases not matched to any gene. Reading the label with the study, this specimen's time point is: persistent/refractory GD, antithyroid drugs over 5 years with positive TRAb. For both TCR sequencing and RNA sequencing, RNA was extracted from PBMCs using TRIzol. Graves' disease was diagnosed according to American Thyroid Association guidelines. The patients came from an endocrinology department in Xi'an, China. Each patient gave approximately 8.8 milliliters of peripheral blood, collected in an EDTA anticoagulant tube. Ficoll Paque Plus density gradient separation was used to isolate PBMCs, and no further T cell sorting was performed. An Agilent 2100 Bioanalyzer and agarose gel were used to check RNA quality, while a NanoDrop 2000 measured RNA concentration.

Ten or more counts support this clonotype. Its recognized antigen is unknown. Per-base qualities were not stored, and no clone one base away is much larger. The library was made by multiplex PCR. These reads were obtained on an Illumina HiSeq 4000. iRepertoire HTBI primers and Arm-PCR amplification of CDR3 regions were used to construct TCR beta libraries. Before sequencing, the PCR products went through gel purification. The published analysis was carried out like this. Across samples, about 63 TRBV and approximately 15 TRBJ segments were identified and used for gene usage analysis of CDR3 amino acid clonotypes. COPE and FqMerger were used to merge the filtered high-quality paired reads into contigs. BLAST was used to align contigs to IMGT TRBV, TRBD and TRBJ reference genes, and CDR3 was defined according to IMGT. Any clonotype with a frequency above 0.1% was counted as a highly expanded clone. Shannon entropy was used to measure repertoire diversity, and the Gini coefficient was used to measure V-J evenness. A clonotype was considered public if more than one individual shared it. TCRdb's own reprocessing of the public reads used fastp at Q25 and MiXCR and kept productive beta chains. Every CDR3 protein is listed once, alongside the most common genes and DNA of its rows. The V and J calls were determined by TCRdb, not by the authors. This sample comprises around 450,000 distinct CDR3 sequences, roughly 21% of them detected only once. More than 6% of the sample rests with the top ten.

Specimen: peripheral blood mononuclear cells (PBMCs), collected when the disease was refractory, from a patient treated with antithyroid drugs. The chain joins TRBV28 to TRBJ1-1, with 8 bases matching TRBD1. The clonotype was recovered from a female donor with Graves disease. The sequence in DNA is TGTGCCAGCAGTCCCAACAGGGGGGCAATCACTGAAGCTTTCTTT. This gives the protein CASSPNRGAITEAFF.